One sample yielded the 24 T cell receptor beta chains listed below, sequenced in a study of early stage breast cancer tumors. Assay used: immunoSEQ multiplex PCR; TCRdb lists only in-frame clones, some missing. The repertoire consists of around 40,000 clones, with about three quarters occurring once and the leading ten covering 7.2%. The material sequenced was blood. Source of these receptors: a person aged 45 to 59 with breast cancer.

This chain uses TRBV5-6 with TRBJ1-2; TRBD1 agrees at 10 bases. Germline CDR1 is SGHDT and CDR2 is YYEEEE. V was pared by 3 bases and J by 6 bases, with 5 bases of the junction left unmatched. The CDR3 consists of 14 residues. CDR3 sequence (DNA): TGTGCCAGCAGCTGGTCCGGGACAGGGGATGGCTACACCTTC. Translated: CASSWSGTGDGYTF. The variable domain in full, with the rest retrieved from reference TRBV5-6 and TRBJ1-2, is DAGVTQSPTHLIKTRGQQVTLRCSPKSGHDTVSWYQQALGQGPQFIFQYYEEEERQRGNFPDRFSGHQFPNYSSELNVNALLLGDSALYLCASSWSGTGDGYTFGSGTRLTVV.

The chain couples TRBV6-6 to TRBJ1-2; 8 bases agree with TRBD1. Germline lookup yields CDR1 MNHNY and CDR2 SVGAGI (reference sequence). The CDR3 has 16 amino acids. The J segment lost 3 bases and the V segment lost 0 bases, leaving 6 bases of the junction unmatched. The CDR3 bases are TGTGCCAGCAGTTACTCCGGACAGGGATCCTACTATGGCTACACCTTC. Protein sequence: CASSYSGQGSYYGYTF.

CDR3 DNA sequence: TGTGCCAGCAGTCAACAGGACGGGAAACTGTTTTTT. Amino acid sequence: CASSQQDGKLFF. The rearrangement uses TRBV6-5 and TRBJ1-4; tentatively, D is TRBD1 (5 bases). V was clipped by 5 bases and J by 11 bases, with 12 bases between them. The CDR3 covers 12 residues. Germline values: CDR1 MNHEY, CDR2 SVGAGI.

This clone has a handful of counts. The V and J genes are TRBV7-9 and TRBJ2-7, with TRBD2 matching over 15 bases. Germline trimming cut 5 bases from V and 7 bases from J; bases unmatched to any gene: 3. CDR1 SEHNR and CDR2 FQNEAQ come from the germline V gene (reference sequence). The CDR3 spans 14 residues. The CDR3 reads CASSLGTSGGEQYF. As DNA, the CDR3 is TGTGCCAGCAGCCTCGGGACTAGCGGGGGGGAGCAGTACTTC.

This chain connects TRBV6-6 to TRBJ1-1; 9 bases are shared with TRBD1. The CDR3 has 13 amino acids. With V trimmed by 0 bases and J by 8 bases, 1 base remained unmatched. The germline V gene has CDR1 MNHNY and CDR2 SVGAGI (reference sequence). CDR3 protein: CASSYSDRGEAFF. CDR3 sequence (DNA): TGTGCCAGCAGTTACTCCGACAGGGGGGAAGCTTTCTTT.

In DNA, the CDR3 is TGTGCCAGCAGCCCGCTGCCTGGACTAGCGGAAAAACAACACAATGAGCAGTTCTTC. Its protein is CASSPLPGLAEKQHNEQFF. The gene calls are TRBV14 and TRBJ2-1, with 10 nucleotides matching TRBD2. This CDR3 is built from 19 residues. Germline V gene lookup returns CDR1 SGHDN and CDR2 FVKESK. Trimming removed 4 bases from V and 5 bases from J; junction bases left unmatched: 17. The variable domain in full, with the rest retrieved from reference TRBV14 and TRBJ2-1, is EAGVTQFPSHSVIEKGQTVTLRCDPISGHDNLYWYRRVMGKEIKFLLHFVKESKQDESGMPNNRFLAERTGGTYSTLKVQPAELEDSGVYFCASSPLPGLAEKQHNEQFFGPGTRLTVL.

V is TRBV27 and J is TRBJ2-7; no reliable D call. Germline V CDR1 and CDR2: MNHEY, SMNVEV (reference sequence). The germline V and J ends were trimmed by 0 bases and 12 bases, with 12 bases remaining between them. The CDR3 spans 12 residues. CDR3 sequence reads: CASSLSGSKLYF. Here the CDR3 DNA reads TGTGCCAGCAGTTTATCCGGGTCCAAACTGTACTTC.

The J gene is TRBJ1-2, the V gene TRBV4-2, with 7 bases fitting TRBD1. The CDR3 has 16 amino acids. The V gene's germline CDR1 is LGHNA and CDR2 YNFKEQ. Unmatched junction bases numbered 4, after V lost 0 bases and J lost 0 bases. CDR3 protein: CASSQDLTGSNYGYTF. DNA for the CDR3: TGTGCCAGCAGCCAAGATTTGACAGGGTCTAACTATGGCTACACCTTC.

CDR3 nucleotide sequence: TGTGCCACCACAGGGGGTTTGAGTGGGGCCGGGGAGCTGTTTTTT. Translated, it gives CATTGGLSGAGELFF. J is TRBJ2-2 and V is TRBV25-1; TRBD1 agrees at 8 bases. Per germline, CDR1 MGHDK and CDR2 SYGVNS. V shed 10 bases, J shed 6 bases, and the junction held 13 bases outside the gene matches. CDR3 size: 15 residues.

The V gene is TRBV6-1, the J gene TRBJ2-5; TRBD2 aligns across 10 bases. Germline lookup yields CDR1 MNHNS and CDR2 SASEGT. J gave up 2 bases and V 7 bases, and 4 bases lay outside the gene matches. The CDR3 has 14 amino acids. DNA of the CDR3: TGTGCCAGCACTCTGACTAGCGGGCAAGAGACCCAGTACTTC. Protein product: CASTLTSGQETQYF.

V gene TRBV13 combines with J gene TRBJ1-1, with D possibly being TRBD1 (6 bases). CDR1 is PRHDT, CDR2 FYEKMQ, per germline (reference sequence). Trimming removed 5 bases from V and 5 bases from J, with 15 bases in between. CDR3 length: 14 residues. DNA for the CDR3: TGTGCCAGCAGCCCCACAGGGCGAGGGACTGAAGCTTTCTTT. Translation: CASSPTGRGTEAFF.

The chain couples TRBV2 to TRBJ1-4; D gene uncertain. The germline V gene has CDR1 SNHLY and CDR2 FYNNEI. CDR3 length equals 14 residues. V lost 6 bases to trimming and J lost 8 bases, with 16 bases between them. DNA of the CDR3: TGTGCCAGCAGGTCCTTAGTCCCCGGGGAAAAACTGTTTTTT. Its translation is CASRSLVPGEKLFF.

This clone was recorded a few times. The V call is TRBV21-1, the J call TRBJ2-7; the tabulated D call, TRBD2, remains unverified against the DNA. TRBV21-1 is annotated as a pseudogene. This CDR3 region has 15 residues. The DNA for the CDR3 is TGTGCCAGCAGCTCTCCGGGACTGAGCTCCTACGAGCAGTACGTC. It yields the protein CASSSPGLSSYEQYV.

This clone was seen a single time. The chain uses TRBV28 and TRBJ2-7; tentative D call: TRBD1 (6 bases). V lost 7 bases, J lost 6 bases, and 7 bases lay in between. The CDR3 is made up of 10 amino acids. Germline loops: CDR1 MDHEN, CDR2 SYDVKM. For the CDR3, the DNA is TGTGCCAGCACAGGGGCCGAGCAGTACTTC. This gives the protein CASTGAEQYF.

This rearrangement joins TRBV19 to TRBJ1-1; D perhaps matches TRBD1 (6 bases). Trimming cost V 5 bases and J 1 base, with 14 bases left between them. The CDR3 is 15 residues long. Germline values: CDR1 LNHDA, CDR2 SQIVND (reference sequence). This CDR3 reads CASSSTGPPNTEAFF. The CDR3 DNA reads TGTGCCAGTAGTTCGACAGGTCCCCCGAACACTGAAGCTTTCTTT.

This clone was recorded only once. The V gene is TRBV7-9, the J gene TRBJ2-5; 8 bases are shared with TRBD1. The germline gives CDR1 SEHNR, CDR2 FQNEAQ (reference sequence). CDR3 size: 14 residues. V dropped 3 bases and J dropped 5; count of bases not matched to a gene: 5. As DNA, the CDR3 is TGTGCCAGCAGCTTCAGGGGGCCGCGGGAGACCCAGTACTTC. Its protein product is CASSFRGPRETQYF.

The chain combines TRBV7-2 with TRBJ1-2; D perhaps matches TRBD1 (5 bases). The CDR3 covers 15 residues. V lost 1 base to trimming and J lost 8 bases, with 17 bases between them. In germline, CDR1 is SGHTA, CDR2 FQGNSA. CDR3 sequence (DNA): TGTGCCAGCAGCTTAGGACTCGGGGGAATGGGAGGCTACACCTTC. This sequence encodes CASSLGLGGMGGYTF.

This clone occurred a few times. V gene TRBV7-2 combines with J gene TRBJ1-4; 7 nucleotides line up with TRBD1. V lost 3 bases to trimming and J lost 7 bases; unmatched junction nucleotides: 8. This CDR3 has 15 residues. From germline, CDR1 is SGHTA and CDR2 FQGNSA. The CDR3 DNA reads TGTGCCAGCAGCTTCCTAACAGGGGTGGCTGAAAAACTGTTTTTT. Amino acid sequence: CASSFLTGVAEKLFF.

CDR3 in amino acids: CASSSGMGHTDTQYF. The CDR3 DNA reads as TGTGCCAGCAGCTCAGGGATGGGTCACACAGATACGCAGTATTTT. V and J are TRBV11-2 and TRBJ2-3; weak D call: TRBD1 (5 bases). V lost 4 bases and J 2 bases, leaving 13 bases between the germline ends. Per germline, CDR1 SGHAT and CDR2 FQNNGV. This CDR3 region has 15 residues.

The rearrangement joins TRBV4-1 to TRBJ2-2; the D gene is possibly TRBD2 (6 bases). V lost 4 bases and J lost 0, with 18 bases in between. In germline, CDR1 is MGHRA, CDR2 YSYEKL. The CDR3 consists of 18 residues. In nucleotides, the CDR3 is TGCGCCAGCAGCCCGCTCGCAATGGGACTGGCGAACACCGGGGAGCTGTTTTTT. This encodes CASSPLAMGLANTGELFF.

CDR3 nucleotide sequence: TGTGCCAGCAGCTTAGATGAGAACATTCAGTACTTC. This codes for CASSLDENIQYF. The J gene is TRBJ2-4, the V gene TRBV11-3; D not resolved. Germline CDR1 and CDR2: SGHNT and YENEEA. The germline V and J ends were trimmed by 0 bases and 7 bases, with 4 bases remaining between them. This CDR3 spans 12 amino acids.

Only a few counts were recorded for this clone. The CDR3 DNA reads as TGCGCCAGCAGTGGGGCAGGCTCCTACAATGAGCAGTTCTTC. Protein: CASSGAGSYNEQFF. J is TRBJ2-1 and V is TRBV10-1; D is unresolved. The CDR3 sequence is 14 residues long. V lost 4 bases and J lost 0, with 7 bases in between. The germline gives CDR1 WNHNN, CDR2 SYGVQD (reference sequence).

The chain joins TRBV7-9 to TRBJ1-3; perhaps TRBD1 as D (5 bases). CDR3 size: 17 residues. The germline CDR1 and CDR2 sequences are SEHNR and FQNEAQ (reference sequence). V lost 2 bases to trimming and J lost 1 base, with 15 bases between them. CDR3 in DNA: TGTGCCAGCAGCTTACGGCAGTGGGGGGTATCTGGAAACACCATATATTTT. Protein sequence: CASSLRQWGVSGNTIYF. The full variable domain, its missing parts supplied by reference TRBV7-9 and TRBJ1-3, is DTGVSQNPRHKITKRGQNVTFRCDPISEHNRLYWYRQTLGQGPEFLTYFQNEAQLEKSRLLSDRFSAERPKGSFSTLEIQRTEQGDSAMYLCASSLRQWGVSGNTIYFGEGSWLTVV.

The V call is TRBV5-1, the J call TRBJ2-4; D remains unclear. CDR3 size: 14 residues. Germline V gene sequence: CDR1 SGHRS, CDR2 YFSETQ. V gave up 1 base and J gave up 2 bases, with 7 bases separating them. CDR3 DNA: TGCGCCAGCAGCTTGACAGAATCCAAAAACATTCAGTACTTC. It encodes CASSLTESKNIQYF.